This is a list of T cell receptor beta chains from one sample in a study of identical twins. Using its own MiXCR run on the 5' RACE reads, TCRdb lists one record per CDR3 protein. The data show roughly 250,000 distinct CDR3 sequences, about 14% seen once. The sample consisted of memory (CD45RO+) T cells sorted from blood. The receptors shown here come from a woman aged 18-29 years in good health. The CDR3 runs from the conserved cysteine through the conserved F or W. D genes are given only for firm matches. The size of a clone is reported for some rows only, either as once, few or many, or as a class for expanded clones.

V gene	J gene	D gene	clone size	CDR3 DNA	CDR3 protein
TRBV12-5	TRBJ2-7	TRBD2	once	TGTGCTAGTGGCCTAGCGGGTTCCTACGAGCAGTACTTC	CASGLAGSYEQYF
TRBV6-1	TRBJ2-3	NA	few	TGTGCCAGCAGTGAATTCCCAGGGGCATCAGATACGCAGTATTTT	CASSEFPGASDTQYF
TRBV20-1	TRBJ2-7	NA	few	TGCAGTGCTCTAGGAGGGGAGCAGTACTTC	CSALGGEQYF
TRBV9	TRBJ2-2	TRBD1	many	TGTGCCAGCAGCCAGGGACAGCTGAACACCGGGGAGCTGTTTTTT	CASSQGQLNTGELFF
TRBV7-9	TRBJ2-7	NA	many	TGTGCCAGCAGCTTATCCGGGGGATACGAGCAGTACTTC	CASSLSGGYEQYF
TRBV5-4	TRBJ2-7	NA	NA	TGTGCCAGCAGCTTGGCCCCAGCGTCCTACGAGCAGTACTTC	CASSLAPASYEQYF
TRBV27	TRBJ1-1	NA	few	TGTGCCAGCAGTTCCATTACAGGGACCTTGAACACTGAAGCTTTCTTT	CASSSITGTLNTEAFF
TRBV2	TRBJ2-1	NA	few	TGTGCCAGCAGTGTCGAGGGCATCGAGCAGTTCTTC	CASSVEGIEQFF
TRBV5-5	TRBJ2-7	TRBD2	NA	TGTGCCAGCGCCATGCGGGCCCCGGTAGCGGGAGTGCCCTACGAGCAGTACTTC	CASAMRAPVAGVPYEQYF
TRBV29-1	TRBJ1-1	NA	few	TGCAGCGCCGGCAGGGCACAAACTGAAGCTTTCTTT	CSAGRAQTEAFF
TRBV6-1	TRBJ2-2	NA	NA	TGTGCCAGCAGTGAATACGGCAACACCGGGGAGCTGTTTTTT	CASSEYGNTGELFF
TRBV29-1	TRBJ2-1	NA	many	TGCAGCGTTGGACGGGTAGCGACATCCTACAATGAGCAGTTCTTC	CSVGRVATSYNEQFF
TRBV12-3/TRBV12-4	TRBJ2-7	TRBD1	few	TGTGCCAGCAGACAGGGACAGGGCGAGCAGTACTTC	CASRQGQGEQYF
TRBV7-9	TRBJ2-3	TRBD1	few	TGTGCCAGCAGCTTAGGACAGGGGATAGATACGCAGTATTTT	CASSLGQGIDTQYF
TRBV12-3/TRBV12-4	TRBJ2-7	NA	many	TGTGCCAGCAGCCACTACGAGCAGTACTTC	CASSHYEQYF
TRBV20-1	TRBJ2-6	TRBD2	few	TGCAGTGCAATGCGGGGGGCCGACTCTGGGGCCAACGTCCTGACTTTC	CSAMRGADSGANVLTF
TRBV5-1	TRBJ2-4	TRBD1	many	TGCGCCAGCAGCTCGGGACAGAGAAACATTCAGTACTTC	CASSSGQRNIQYF
TRBV6-2/TRBV6-3	TRBJ2-1	NA	NA	TGTGCCAGCAACGAGGGGTTAAGGCTCAATGAGCAGTTCTTC	CASNEGLRLNEQFF
TRBV7-6	TRBJ2-1	TRBD2	few	TGTGCCAGCAGCTTGACAGGGGCTTTTGGACTAGCGGGGAGGGGTGAGCAGTTCTTC	CASSLTGAFGLAGRGEQFF
TRBV7-3	TRBJ1-1	NA	few	TGTGCCAGCAGCTACAGAATGAACACTGAAGCTTTCTTT	CASSYRMNTEAFF
TRBV30	TRBJ2-1	NA	few	TGTGCCTGGACTAGCGCTTTCAATGAGCAGTTCTTC	CAWTSAFNEQFF
TRBV20-1	TRBJ2-5	TRBD2	NA	TGCAGTGCTAGAGTATTCTGGACTAGCGGGGGAATGATGGAGACCCAGTACTTC	CSARVFWTSGGMMETQYF
TRBV6-2/TRBV6-3	TRBJ2-2	NA	many	TGTGCCAGCAGCCGGGGACTTTCCCGGAGGTTCGGGGAGCTGTTTTTT	CASSRGLSRRFGELFF
TRBV10-1	TRBJ2-5	NA	few	TGCGCCAGCAGTAAATCAACAGCCGGGACAAAAGAGACCCAGTACTTC	CASSKSTAGTKETQYF
TRBV3-1	TRBJ1-6	NA	few	TGTGCCAGCAGCCAAGAAGGGTTATCACCCCTCCACTTT	CASSQEGLSPLHF
TRBV5-4	TRBJ2-5	TRBD2	NA	TGTGCCAGCAGCTCGGGACTAGCGAGCCAAGAGACCCAGTACTTC	CASSSGLASQETQYF
TRBV21-1	TRBJ2-7	NA	NA	TGTGCCAGCAGCAAACTAGAATCCTACGAGCAGTACTTC	CASSKLESYEQYF
TRBV12-3/TRBV12-4	TRBJ2-2	TRBD2	many	TGTGCCAGCGTGTTGGGGGGGACCGGGGAGCTGTTTTTT	CASVLGGTGELFF
TRBV5-6	TRBJ2-2	TRBD1	few	TGTGCCAGCAGCTTGGGGGTTGGGACAGCGAACACCGGGGAGCTGTTTTTT	CASSLGVGTANTGELFF
TRBV29-1	TRBJ2-7	TRBD1	many	TGCAGCGTTGGGGGACAGTCCGAGCAGTACTTC	CSVGGQSEQYF
TRBV6-1	TRBJ2-3	NA	many	TGCGCCAGCAGTGACCGGGGTGCAGATACGCAGTATTTT	CASSDRGADTQYF
TRBV5-1	TRBJ1-3	NA	many	TGCGCCAGCAGTTCGGGACAAAGCTCTGGAAACACCATATATTTT	CASSSGQSSGNTIYF
TRBV27	TRBJ2-5	NA	many	TGTGCCAGCAGTTTATTTCCCCAAGAGACCCAGTACTTC	CASSLFPQETQYF
TRBV15	TRBJ1-4	NA	NA	TGTGCCACCAGCAGAGCGAGGGGGGCCCAGGGTGAAAAACTGTTTTTT	CATSRARGAQGEKLFF
TRBV2	TRBJ2-2	NA	NA	TGTGCCAGCAGTCGGGGGCGCAGGACGAACACCGGGGAGCTGTTTTTT	CASSRGRRTNTGELFF
TRBV19	TRBJ1-2	NA	few	TGTGCCAGTAGTATAGGACGGCCTATTCGGAGCTACACCTTC	CASSIGRPIRSYTF
TRBV27	TRBJ1-2	TRBD1	NA	TGTGCCAGCAGATTTCCGGGACAGGTGTATGGCTACACCTTC	CASRFPGQVYGYTF
TRBV7-3	TRBJ1-2	TRBD1	NA	TGTGCCAGCAGCTCCCGGGACAGAGGAGGTGGCTACACCTTC	CASSSRDRGGGYTF
TRBV7-2	TRBJ2-1	NA	many	TGTGCCAGCAGCTTACTGGGACCCGATAGCCTAAGTTTCTTC	CASSLLGPDSLSFF
TRBV15	TRBJ2-2	TRBD2	few	TGTGCCACCAGCAGTCCCCCAGGGACTAGCGATAACACCGGGGAGCTGTTTTTT	CATSSPPGTSDNTGELFF
TRBV2	TRBJ2-5	TRBD2	few	TGTGCCAGCAGTGAAGGGTCTAGCGGTACGCGGACCCAGTACTTC	CASSEGSSGTRTQYF
TRBV5-1	TRBJ2-7	NA	NA	TGCGCCAGCAGCTTGGACGCGAGCGAGCAGTACTTC	CASSLDASEQYF
TRBV20-1	TRBJ2-4	NA	few	TGCAGTGCTGGACTGACGGATGCCAACATTCAGTACTTC	CSAGLTDANIQYF
TRBV20-1	TRBJ2-3	NA	NA	TGCAGTGCTAGAGGTGGTGGAACGGCAACAGATACGCAGTATTTT	CSARGGGTATDTQYF
TRBV20-1	TRBJ2-5	TRBD2	few	TGCAGTGCTAGACACAGGACTAGCGGGGGGGAGACCCAGTACTTC	CSARHRTSGGETQYF
TRBV29-1	TRBJ1-1	TRBD1	NA	TGCAGCGTCCAGGGGGAGAACACTGAAGCTTTCTTT	CSVQGENTEAFF
TRBV5-5	TRBJ2-7	NA	NA	TGTGCCAGCAGCACCGGGACGGGAAAGCAGTACTTC	CASSTGTGKQYF
TRBV9	TRBJ2-3	NA	few	TGTGCCAGCAGCCCTTGGAGAACAGATACGCAGTATTTT	CASSPWRTDTQYF
TRBV7-9	TRBJ2-5	TRBD1	few	TGTGCCAGCAGCTCATTACCGGGACAGGGGGCTGAGACCCAGTACTTC	CASSSLPGQGAETQYF